These 9 T cell receptor beta chains were all obtained from the same sample, sequenced in a study of blood T cell repertoires in COVID-19. Here immunoSEQ multiplex PCR was the method, and the copy in TCRdb shows in-frame clones only, minus some. Here the sample spans 110,000 to 150,000 clones, roughly three quarters being singletons. The source material was PBMCs or T cells enriched from blood (not recorded which). The receptors shown here come from a woman aged 50 to 60 who had recovered from COVID-19.

The V and J genes are TRBV19 and TRBJ1-4; the match to TRBD1 covers 7 bases. J was trimmed by 8 bases and V by 7 bases; bases with no gene match: 7. The CDR3 is 13 amino acids. The germline V gene encodes CDR1 LNHDA and CDR2 SQIVND (reference sequence). CDR3 residues: CASKGQQGEKLFF. In DNA, the CDR3 is TGTGCCAGTAAGGGACAGCAAGGAGAAAAACTGTTTTTT.

This chain connects TRBV7-8 to TRBJ1-4, with 8 bases that match TRBD1. The length of the CDR3 is 17 residues. Germline CDR1 and CDR2: SGHVS and FQNEAQ. The V gene end was trimmed by 3 bases and the J gene end by 0 bases; junction bases not matched to a gene: 6. CDR3 sequence (DNA): TGTGCCAGCAGCTTTTCGACAGGGGAGTCAACTAATGAAAAACTGTTTTTT. This sequence encodes CASSFSTGESTNEKLFF. Together with reference TRBV7-8 and TRBJ1-4, the CDR3 gives the full variable domain: GAGVSQSPRYKVAKRGQDVALRCDPISGHVSLFWYQQALGQGPEFLTYFQNEAQLDKSGLPSDRFFAERPEGSVSTLKIQRTQQEDSAVYLCASSFSTGESTNEKLFFGSGTQLSVL.

The chain is built from TRBV5-1 and TRBJ2-7; 9 bases align to TRBD2. The germline CDR1 and CDR2 sequences are SGHRS and YFSETQ. This CDR3 comprises 15 residues. V dropped 5 bases and J dropped 2; count of bases not matched to a gene: 8. The CDR3, as DNA: TGCGCCAGCAGTCCGGTAGCGGGGGAGACCTACGAGCAGTACTTC. This translates into CASSPVAGETYEQYF.

This clone was observed a handful of times. The rearrangement links TRBV18 to TRBJ1-1; D gene uncertain. In germline, CDR1 is KGHSH, CDR2 LQKENI. This CDR3 region has 18 residues. The V end was cut by 4 bases, the J end by 1 base, with 22 bases between. CDR3 amino acids: CASSLRGIRVPKNTEAFF. CDR3 nucleotides: TGTGCCAGCTCACTGAGAGGGATACGCGTGCCCAAGAACACTGAAGCTTTCTTT.

The chain combines TRBV7-3 with TRBJ2-3, with no clear D. Looked up from germline, CDR1 is SGHTA and CDR2 is FQGTGA. V was cut by 5 bases and J by 1 base, with 7 bases left in between. The CDR3 covers 13 residues. This CDR3 is CASSQMGTDTQYF. The CDR3 DNA follows: TGTGCCAGCAGCCAGATGGGCACAGATACGCAGTATTTT.

The V and J genes are TRBV12-3 or TRBV12-4 and TRBJ1-3, with D tentatively TRBD1 (6 bases). V lost 8 bases to trimming and J lost 4 bases, with 9 bases between them. The CDR3 extends over 12 amino acids. The CDR3 region is CASEGEGNTIYF. DNA for the CDR3: TGTGCCAGCGAGGGGGAAGGAAACACCATATATTTT.

The chain carries TRBV28 and TRBJ1-2; 9 bases are shared with TRBD1. CDR1 is MDHEN and CDR2 is SYDVKM in the germline V gene. This CDR3 contains 16 residues. V was pared by 6 bases and J by 1 base, with 9 bases of the junction left unmatched. The CDR3 reads CASSSRRDRVNYGYTF. CDR3 DNA sequence: TGTGCCAGCAGCTCGCGCCGGGACAGGGTTAACTATGGCTACACCTTC.

V usage is TRBV7-9 and J usage is TRBJ2-7, with D tentatively TRBD1 (5 bases). The length of the CDR3 is 14 residues. Germline V gene data show CDR1 as SEHNR and CDR2 as FQNEAQ (reference sequence). The V end was cut by 0 bases, the J end by 3 bases, with 9 bases between. Here the CDR3 DNA reads TGTGCCAGCAGCTTAGCGGTCAGGGACTACGAGCAGTACTTC. This translates into CASSLAVRDYEQYF.

The chain is built from TRBV15 and TRBJ1-5; D not resolved. The CDR3 extends over 15 amino acids. The germline V gene encodes CDR1 LNHNV and CDR2 YYDKDF (reference sequence). The V and J ends lost 0 bases and 7 bases respectively, with 13 bases between them. CDR3 nucleotides: TGTGCCACCAGCAGAGATGTGGAGGGATGGCAGCCCCAGCATTTT. Protein sequence: CATSRDVEGWQPQHF.